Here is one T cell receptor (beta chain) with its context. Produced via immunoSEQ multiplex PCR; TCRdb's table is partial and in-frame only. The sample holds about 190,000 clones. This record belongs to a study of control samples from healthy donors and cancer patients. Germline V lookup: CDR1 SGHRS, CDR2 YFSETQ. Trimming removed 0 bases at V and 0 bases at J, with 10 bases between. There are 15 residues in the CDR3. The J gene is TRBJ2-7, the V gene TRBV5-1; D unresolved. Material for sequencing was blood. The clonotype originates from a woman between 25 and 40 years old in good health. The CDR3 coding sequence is TGCGCCAGCAGCTTGGATCCCGATAGCTCCTACGAGCAGTACTTC. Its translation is CASSLDPDSSYEQYF.